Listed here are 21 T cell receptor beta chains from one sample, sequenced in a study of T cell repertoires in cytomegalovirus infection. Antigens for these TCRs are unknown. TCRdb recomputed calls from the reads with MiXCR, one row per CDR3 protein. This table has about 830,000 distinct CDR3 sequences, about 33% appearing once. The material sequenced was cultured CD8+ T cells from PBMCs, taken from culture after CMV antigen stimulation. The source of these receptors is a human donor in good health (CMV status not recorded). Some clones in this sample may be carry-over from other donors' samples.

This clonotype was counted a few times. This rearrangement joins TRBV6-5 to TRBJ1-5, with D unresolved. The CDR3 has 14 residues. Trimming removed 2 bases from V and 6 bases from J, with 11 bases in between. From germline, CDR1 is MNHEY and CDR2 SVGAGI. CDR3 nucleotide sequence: TGTGCCAGCAGTTACGTGGAGGGAGGTCAGCCCCAGCATTTT. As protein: CASSYVEGGQPQHF.

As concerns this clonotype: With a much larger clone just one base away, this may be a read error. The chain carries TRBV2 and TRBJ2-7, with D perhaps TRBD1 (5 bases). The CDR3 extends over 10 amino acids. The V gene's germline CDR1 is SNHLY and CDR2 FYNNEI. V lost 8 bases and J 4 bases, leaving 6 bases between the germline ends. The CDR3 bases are TGTGCCAGCGGGGCTTACGAGCAGTACGTC. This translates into CASGAYEQYV.

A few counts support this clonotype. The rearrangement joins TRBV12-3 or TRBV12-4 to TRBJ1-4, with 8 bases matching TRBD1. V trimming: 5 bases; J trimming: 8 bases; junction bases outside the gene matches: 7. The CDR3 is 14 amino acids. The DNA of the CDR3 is TGTGCCAGCAGTAATACAGGGGGTGGGGAAAAACTGTTTTTT. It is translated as CASSNTGGGEKLFF.

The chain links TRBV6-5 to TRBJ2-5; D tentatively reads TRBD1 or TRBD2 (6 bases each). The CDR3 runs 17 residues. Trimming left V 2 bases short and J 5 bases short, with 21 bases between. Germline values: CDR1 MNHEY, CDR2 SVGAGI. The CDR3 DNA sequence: TGTGCCAGCAGTTACGTTGGGGGGCGCGGGTCTGGGGAGACCCAGTACTTC. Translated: CASSYVGGRGSGETQYF.

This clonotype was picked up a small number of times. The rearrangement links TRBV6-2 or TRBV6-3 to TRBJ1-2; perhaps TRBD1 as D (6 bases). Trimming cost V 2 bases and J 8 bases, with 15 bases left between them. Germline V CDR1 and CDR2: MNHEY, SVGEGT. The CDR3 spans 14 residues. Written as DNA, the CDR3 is TGTGCCAGCAGTTACGTGATGGGGGGCAGAGGCTACACCTTC. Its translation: CASSYVMGGRGYTF.

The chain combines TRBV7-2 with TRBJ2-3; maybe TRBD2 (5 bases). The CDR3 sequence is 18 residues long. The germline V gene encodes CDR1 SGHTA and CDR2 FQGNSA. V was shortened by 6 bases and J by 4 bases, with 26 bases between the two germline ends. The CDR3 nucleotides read TGTGCCAGCAGGGTATGGGCAGGAGGACGTAAGGGCGCAGATACGCAGTATTTT. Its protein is CASRVWAGGRKGADTQYF.

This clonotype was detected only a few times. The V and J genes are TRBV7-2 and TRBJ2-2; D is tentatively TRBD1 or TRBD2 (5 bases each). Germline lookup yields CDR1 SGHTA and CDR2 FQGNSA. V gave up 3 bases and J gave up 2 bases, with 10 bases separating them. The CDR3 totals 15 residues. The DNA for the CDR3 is TGTGCCAGCAGCTTTGAGGGGTTTAACACCGGGGAGCTGTTTTTT. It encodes CASSFEGFNTGELFF.

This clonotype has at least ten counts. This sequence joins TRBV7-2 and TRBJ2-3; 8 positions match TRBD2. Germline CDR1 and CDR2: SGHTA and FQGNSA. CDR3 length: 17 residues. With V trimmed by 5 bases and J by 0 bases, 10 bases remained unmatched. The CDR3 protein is CASSLTSVYSSTDTQYF. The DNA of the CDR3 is TGTGCCAGCAGCCTGACTAGCGTCTACTCTAGCACAGATACGCAGTATTTT. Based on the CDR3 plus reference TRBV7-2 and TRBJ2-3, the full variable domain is GAGVSQSPSNKVTEKGKDVELRCDPISGHTALYWYRQSLGQGLEFLIYFQGNSAPDKSGLPSDRFSAERTGGSVSTLTIQRTQQEDSAVYLCASSLTSVYSSTDTQYFGPGTRLTVL.

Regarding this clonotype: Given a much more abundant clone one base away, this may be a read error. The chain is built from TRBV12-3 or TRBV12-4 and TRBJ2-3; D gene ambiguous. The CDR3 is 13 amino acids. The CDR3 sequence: CASSSLLTDMQYF. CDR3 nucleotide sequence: TGTGCCAGCAGTTCCCTGCTCACAGATATGCAGTATTTT.

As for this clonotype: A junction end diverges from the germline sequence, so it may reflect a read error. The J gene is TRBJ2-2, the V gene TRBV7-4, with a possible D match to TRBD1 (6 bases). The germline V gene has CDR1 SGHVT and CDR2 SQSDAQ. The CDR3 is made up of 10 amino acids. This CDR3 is CASSGGWQIF. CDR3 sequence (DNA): TGTGCCAGCAGCGGGGGCTGGCAGATTTTT.

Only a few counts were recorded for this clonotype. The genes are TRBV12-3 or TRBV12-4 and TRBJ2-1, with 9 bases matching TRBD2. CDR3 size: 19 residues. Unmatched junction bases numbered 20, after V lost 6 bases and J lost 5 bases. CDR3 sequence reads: CASSFRRAGGLPIHNEQFF. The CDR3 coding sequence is TGTGCCAGCAGCTTCCGACGAGCGGGGGGTTTACCGATCCACAATGAGCAGTTCTTC.

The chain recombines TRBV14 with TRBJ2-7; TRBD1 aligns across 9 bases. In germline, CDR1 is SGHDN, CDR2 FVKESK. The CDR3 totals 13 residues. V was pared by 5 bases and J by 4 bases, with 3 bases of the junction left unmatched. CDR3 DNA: TGTGCCAGCAGCAAACAGGGGGCATACGAGCAGTACGTC. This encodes CASSKQGAYEQYV.

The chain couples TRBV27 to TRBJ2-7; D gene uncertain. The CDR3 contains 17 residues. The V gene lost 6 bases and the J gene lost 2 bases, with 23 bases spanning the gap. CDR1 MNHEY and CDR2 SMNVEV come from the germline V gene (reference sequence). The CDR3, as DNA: TGTGCCAGCAGCCCCGTACCAGCCAGAAATCCCCCCTACGAGCAGTACGTC. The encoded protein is CASSPVPARNPPYEQYV.

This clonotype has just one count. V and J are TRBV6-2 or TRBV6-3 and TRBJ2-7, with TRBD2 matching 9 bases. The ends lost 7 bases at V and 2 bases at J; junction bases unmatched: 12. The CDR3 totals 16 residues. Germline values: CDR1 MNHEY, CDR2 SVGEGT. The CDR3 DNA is TGTGCCAGCAATCGGGGCCCAAGCGGGGGGCCCTACGAGCAGTACTTC. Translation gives CASNRGPSGGPYEQYF.

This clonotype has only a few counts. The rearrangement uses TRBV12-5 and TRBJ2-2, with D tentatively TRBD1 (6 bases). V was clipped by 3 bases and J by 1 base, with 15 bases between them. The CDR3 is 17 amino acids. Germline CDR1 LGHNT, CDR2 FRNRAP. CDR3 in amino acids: CASGFVPGEENTGELFF. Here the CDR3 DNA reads TGTGCTAGTGGTTTTGTGCCAGGGGAAGAGAACACCGGGGAGCTGTTTTTT.

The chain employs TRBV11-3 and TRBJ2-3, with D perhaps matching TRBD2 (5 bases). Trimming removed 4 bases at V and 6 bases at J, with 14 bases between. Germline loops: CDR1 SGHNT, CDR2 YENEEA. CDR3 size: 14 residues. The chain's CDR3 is CASSSYGIDDTQYF. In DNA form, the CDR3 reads TGTGCCAGCAGCTCCTACGGGATAGATGATACGCAGTATTTT.

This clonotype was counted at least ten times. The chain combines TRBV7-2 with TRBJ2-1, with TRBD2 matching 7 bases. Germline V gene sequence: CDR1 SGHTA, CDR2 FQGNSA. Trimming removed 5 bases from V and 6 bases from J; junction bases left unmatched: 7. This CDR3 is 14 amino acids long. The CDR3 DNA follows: TGTGCCAGCAGCCACGCGACTAGCTTCAATGAGCAGTTCTTC. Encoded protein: CASSHATSFNEQFF.

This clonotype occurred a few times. DNA for the CDR3: TGTGCCAGTAGTATACTAACAGGGCCATCGAACACCGGGGAGCTGTTTTTT. It is translated as CASSILTGPSNTGELFF. The rearrangement uses TRBV19 and TRBJ2-2; perhaps TRBD1 as D (6 bases). The CDR3 length is 17 residues. CDR1 LNHDA and CDR2 SQIVND come from the germline V gene (reference sequence). The V gene lost 2 bases and the J gene lost 0 bases, with 13 bases spanning the gap.

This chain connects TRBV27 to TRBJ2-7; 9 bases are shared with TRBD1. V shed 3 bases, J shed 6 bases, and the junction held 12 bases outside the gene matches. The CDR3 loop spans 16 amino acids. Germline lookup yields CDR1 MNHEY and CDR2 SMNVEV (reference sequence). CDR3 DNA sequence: TGTGCCAGCAGTTTCGGGGGACCGGGACAGGGCTCCGAGCAGTACGTC. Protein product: CASSFGGPGQGSEQYV.

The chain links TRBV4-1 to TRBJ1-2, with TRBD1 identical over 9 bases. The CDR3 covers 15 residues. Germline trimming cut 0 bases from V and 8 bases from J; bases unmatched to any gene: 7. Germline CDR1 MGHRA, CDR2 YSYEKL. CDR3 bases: TGCGCCAGCAGCCAAGATCGAGGACAGGGGAACGGCTACACCTTC. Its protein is CASSQDRGQGNGYTF.

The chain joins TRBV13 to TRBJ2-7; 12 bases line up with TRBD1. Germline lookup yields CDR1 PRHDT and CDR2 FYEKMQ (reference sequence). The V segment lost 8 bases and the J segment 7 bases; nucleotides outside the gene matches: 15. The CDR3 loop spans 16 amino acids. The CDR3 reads CASAWGTGGAGDEQYF. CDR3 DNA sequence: TGTGCCAGCGCGTGGGGGACAGGGGGCGCGGGGGATGAGCAGTACTTC.